This T cell receptor (beta chain) was sequenced for a study of vaccination effects on CD4 cells after COVID-19. The overall study: Each person got two doses of an mRNA SARS-CoV-2 vaccine, BNT162b2 or mRNA-1273.

The assay was immunoSEQ multiplex PCR, and TCRdb's table has in-frame clones only and misses some. The sample carries 35,000 to 45,000 clones, over 65% recorded once. The CDR3 loop spans 20 amino acids. CDR1 is KGHDR and CDR2 is SFDVKD in the germline V gene. V was pared by 0 bases and J by 5 bases, with 26 bases between. ViraFEST used viral peptide pools to expand antigen-specific CD4+ T cells before sequencing. Following 10 days of culture, CD4+ T cells were isolated. Vaccine recipients lacked prior SARS-CoV-2 infection and had negative nucleocapsid antibodies. On both days 3 and 7, half of the culture medium was replaced with IL-2 medium. On this clone itself: Its specificity is not known.

The TCR was taken from a human donor who received a COVID-19 vaccine. This chain links TRBV24-1 with TRBJ2-3; D perhaps matches TRBD1 (6 bases). The input for sequencing was CD4+ T cells from PBMCs cultured with HCoV-OC43 spike peptides, taken before COVID-19 vaccination. Specified subset: HCoV-OC43 spike overlapping peptide pool stimulation. The CDR3 sequence is CATSDLRMSPTGSLLDTQYF. DNA of the CDR3: TGTGCCACCAGTGATTTGCGTATGTCACCGACAGGCAGTCTCCTAGATACGCAGTATTTT.